These 18 T cell receptor beta chains came from one sample sequenced in a study of blood T cell repertoires in COVID-19. TCRdb's table, derived via immunoSEQ multiplex PCR, lists solely in-frame clones and lacks some. This sample has 52,000 or so clones, with 80% to 90% found just once. Sequencing input: peripheral blood. The receptors originated from a woman aged 70-85 years with active COVID-19.

The chain has TRBV15 and TRBJ2-2; D not resolved. Trimming shortened V by 0 bases and J by 5 bases, and 7 bases separated the two germline ends. The germline V gene encodes CDR1 LNHNV and CDR2 YYDKDF (reference sequence). CDR3 length: 14 amino acids. The CDR3 here is CATSRDLQTGELFF. In nucleotides, the CDR3 is TGTGCCACCAGCAGAGATTTGCAGACCGGGGAGCTGTTTTTT.

This clone came up a few times. The chain joins TRBV6-6 to TRBJ1-2, with D unclear. CDR3 length equals 15 residues. The ends were cut back, 0 bases at V and 3 bases at J, with 11 bases in the middle. In germline, CDR1 is MNHNY, CDR2 SVGAGI (reference sequence). The CDR3 DNA reads as TGTGCCAGCAGTTACTCCCCCGGAGGAGACTATGGCTACACCTTC. It is translated as CASSYSPGGDYGYTF.

The V gene is TRBV10-2, the J gene TRBJ1-2, with 9 bases lining up with TRBD1. Germline V gives CDR1 WSHSY, CDR2 SAAADI. Trimming took 3 bases from V and 6 from J; bases not matched to a gene: 2. The CDR3 runs to 13 residues. CDR3 amino acids: CASSETGGNGYTF. The CDR3 bases are TGCGCCAGCAGTGAAACAGGGGGCAATGGCTACACCTTC.

The chain has TRBV5-4 and TRBJ2-1; TRBD2 is a possible D gene (6 bases). The CDR3 has 16 residues. The V and J ends lost 1 base and 2 bases respectively, with 13 bases between them. The germline gives CDR1 SGHNT, CDR2 YYREEE (reference sequence). This CDR3 is CASSLLLASAYNEQFF. CDR3 coding DNA: TGTGCCAGCAGCTTGTTGCTAGCGAGCGCCTACAATGAGCAGTTCTTC.

The rearrangement uses TRBV28 and TRBJ1-5; possible D gene TRBD1, 6 bases. Germline V gene data show CDR1 as MDHEN and CDR2 as SYDVKM. The CDR3 has 12 residues. V was cut by 5 bases and J by 5 bases, with 7 bases left in between. The CDR3 protein is CASSNRDQPQHF. CDR3 bases: TGTGCCAGCAGTAACAGGGATCAGCCCCAGCATTTT.

CDR3 sequence: CASSLGGGWGNQPQHF. CDR3 sequence (DNA): TGTGCCAGCAGTTTAGGCGGGGGTTGGGGCAATCAGCCCCAGCATTTT. V and J are TRBV28 and TRBJ1-5; tentative D call: TRBD1 (5 bases). Germline V lookup: CDR1 MDHEN, CDR2 SYDVKM. The length of the CDR3 is 16 residues. Trimming left V 2 bases short and J 2 bases short, with 13 bases between.

The chain uses TRBV5-4 and TRBJ2-5; 8 bases are shared with TRBD2. From germline, CDR1 is SGHNT and CDR2 YYREEE (reference sequence). This CDR3 is 17 amino acids long. The trim removed 1 base at V and 4 bases at J, leaving 12 bases unmatched. CDR3 nucleotides: TGTGCCAGCAGCTTGCTCCTCACAGCGGGAGCGTTAGAGACCCAGTACTTC. Amino acid sequence: CASSLLLTAGALETQYF.

V is TRBV28 and J is TRBJ2-1; 10 nucleotides agree with TRBD1. The CDR3 has 15 amino acids. With 5 bases clipped from V and 7 bases from J, the junction kept 8 bases outside the gene matches. Germline CDR1 is MDHEN and CDR2 is SYDVKM. CDR3 DNA: TGTGCCAGCAGTATCGGGACAGGGGTTTTTAATGAGCAGTTCTTC. Its protein is CASSIGTGVFNEQFF.

The chain is built from TRBV30 and TRBJ1-4; 9 bases are shared with TRBD1. This CDR3 has 14 residues. Germline trimming cut 3 bases from V and 5 bases from J; bases unmatched to any gene: 4. The germline V gene has CDR1 GTSNPN and CDR2 SVGIG (reference sequence). Written as DNA, the CDR3 is TGTGCCTGGAGGGGGGACAGGGCAAATGAAAAACTGTTTTTT. It encodes CAWRGDRANEKLFF.

In DNA form, the CDR3 reads TGTGCCACCAGTGGGGCGGGATCCTACGAGCAGTACTTC. It encodes CATSGAGSYEQYF. The chain uses TRBV24-1 and TRBJ2-7; a possible D gene is TRBD2 (6 bases). Germline loops: CDR1 KGHDR, CDR2 SFDVKD. This CDR3 is 13 amino acids long. Between the trimmed V and J ends, which lost 5 bases and 1 base, there was a span of 8 bases.

The chain has TRBV28 and TRBJ1-2, with a possible D match to TRBD1 (5 bases). CDR3 length equals 13 residues. With 6 bases removed from V and 0 bases from J, the gap between germline ends came to 8 bases. Per germline, CDR1 MDHEN and CDR2 SYDVKM. The CDR3 region has the DNA TGTGCCAGCAGGAAAGGGGCTAACTATGGCTACACCTTC. This sequence encodes CASRKGANYGYTF.

This chain links TRBV19 with TRBJ2-7; weak D call: TRBD1 (6 bases). Germline-derived CDR1 and CDR2 are LNHDA and SQIVND (reference sequence). The CDR3 has 13 amino acids. V lost 5 bases and J 3 bases, leaving 11 bases between the germline ends. This chain's CDR3 is CASSRGQSYEQYF. CDR3 nucleotides: TGTGCCAGTAGTCGGGGACAAAGCTACGAGCAGTACTTC.

The rearrangement uses TRBV9 and TRBJ2-5, with 7 bases lining up with TRBD2. V lost 3 bases to trimming and J lost 1 base; unmatched junction nucleotides: 12. Looked up from germline, CDR1 is SGDLS and CDR2 is YYNGEE. CDR3 size: 17 residues. The chain's CDR3 is CASSAGTTSGRQETQYF. For the CDR3, the DNA is TGTGCCAGCAGCGCCGGGACTACCAGCGGGCGCCAAGAGACCCAGTACTTC.

J is TRBJ2-7 and V is TRBV28, with 7 bases fitting TRBD1. Germline assignment: CDR1 MDHEN and CDR2 SYDVKM. V lost 4 bases to trimming and J lost 0 bases; unmatched junction nucleotides: 9. The CDR3 spans 16 residues. The CDR3: CASSSWDSDNSYEQYF. In DNA form, the CDR3 reads TGTGCCAGCAGTTCCTGGGACAGTGACAACTCCTACGAGCAGTACTTC.

This chain connects TRBV27 to TRBJ2-1; the D gene is possibly TRBD2 (5 bases). The germline V gene has CDR1 MNHEY and CDR2 SMNVEV (reference sequence). This CDR3 region has 15 residues. The ends were cut back, 5 bases at V and 0 bases at J, with 11 bases in the middle. CDR3 nucleotide sequence: TGTGCCAGCAGTCCACGACTAATCTCCTACAATGAGCAGTTCTTC. Amino acid sequence: CASSPRLISYNEQFF.

The chain carries TRBV7-9 and TRBJ1-2; 7 positions match TRBD1. Germline V gene sequence: CDR1 SEHNR, CDR2 FQNEAQ (reference sequence). J was trimmed by 3 bases and V by 3 bases; bases with no gene match: 10. The CDR3 extends over 16 amino acids. CDR3: CASSLGDRASDYGYTF. CDR3 bases: TGTGCCAGCAGCTTGGGCGACAGGGCATCGGACTATGGCTACACCTTC.

The CDR3, as DNA: TGTGCCAGCACCGAGGGAGGGGCTACGCAGTATTTT. Its protein is CASTEGGATQYF. The chain has TRBV14 and TRBJ2-3; 7 positions agree with TRBD2. The CDR3 has 12 amino acids. Germline lookup yields CDR1 SGHDN and CDR2 FVKESK. V shed 7 bases and J 8 bases; nucleotides not matched to a gene: 6.

This chain connects TRBV5-1 to TRBJ1-5, with unresolved D. This CDR3 has 13 residues. Trimming removed 4 bases at V and 4 bases at J, with 9 bases between. CDR1 SGHRS and CDR2 YFSETQ come from the germline V gene. CDR3 sequence: CASSRGLNQPQHF. The DNA of the CDR3 is TGCGCCAGCAGCAGAGGACTGAATCAGCCCCAGCATTTT.